This TCR beta chain was profiled in a study of blood T cell repertoires in COVID-19. Background on the study: The origin of the acute and convalescent COVID-19 samples was the United States, Italy and Spain.

Repertoires were generated with immunoSEQ multiplex PCR, while TCRdb's copy carries only in-frame clones and drops some. The table lists more than 90,000 clones, more than 80% of them singletons, with more than 20% in the top ten. This clone was counted once. V lost 1 base and J lost 2, with 14 bases in between. CDR3 size: 16 residues. Germline CDR1 is SGHVS and CDR2 is FNYEAQ. The V call is TRBV7-6, the J call TRBJ2-5; D is ambiguous. Sequencing input: peripheral blood. The clonotype comes from a human donor in a cohort sampled during active COVID-19. CDR3 sequence reads: CASSLGGTTPQETQYF. CDR3 nucleotide sequence: TGTGCCAGCAGCTTAGGAGGCACTACTCCGCAAGAGACCCAGTACTTC.